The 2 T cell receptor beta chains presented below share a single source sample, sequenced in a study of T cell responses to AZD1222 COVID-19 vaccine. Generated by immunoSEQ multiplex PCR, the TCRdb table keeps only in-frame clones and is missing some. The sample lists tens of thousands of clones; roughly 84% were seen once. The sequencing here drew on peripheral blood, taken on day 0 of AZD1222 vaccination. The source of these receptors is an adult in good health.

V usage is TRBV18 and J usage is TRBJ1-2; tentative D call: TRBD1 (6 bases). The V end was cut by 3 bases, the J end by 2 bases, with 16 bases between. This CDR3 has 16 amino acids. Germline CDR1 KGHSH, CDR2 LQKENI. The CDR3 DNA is TGTGCCAGCTCACCCCGGGAGACAGGCGTAAACTATGGCTACACCTTC. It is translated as CASSPRETGVNYGYTF.

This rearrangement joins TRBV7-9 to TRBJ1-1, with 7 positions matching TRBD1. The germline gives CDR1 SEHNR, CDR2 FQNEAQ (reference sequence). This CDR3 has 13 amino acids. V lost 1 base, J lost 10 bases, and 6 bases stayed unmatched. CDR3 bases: TGTGCCAGCAGCTTAGGACAGGGAGTCGGAGCTTTCTTT. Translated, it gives CASSLGQGVGAFF. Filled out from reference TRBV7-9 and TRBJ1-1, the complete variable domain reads DTGVSQNPRHKITKRGQNVTFRCDPISEHNRLYWYRQTLGQGPEFLTYFQNEAQLEKSRLLSDRFSAERPKGSFSTLEIQRTEQGDSAMYLCASSLGQGVGAFFGQGTRLTVV.